The 23 T cell receptor beta chains listed next were all sequenced from one sample in a study of T cell clonality in common variable immunodeficiency. Sequencing used immunoSEQ multiplex PCR; TCRdb keeps in-frame clones, though not all of them. The record shows about 81,000 clones for this sample, with no singletons present. The sequenced sample consisted of peripheral blood mononuclear cells. These receptors were obtained from a person aged 18 to 75 in good health.

This clone occurred many times. The read comes to an end 3 residues before the CDR3 does, leaving the germline J gene to fill in the end. V and J are TRBV30 and TRBJ1-1; D unclear. V lost 0 bases, J lost 3 bases, and 11 bases lay in between. The germline V gene encodes CDR1 GTSNPN and CDR2 SVGIG (reference sequence). This CDR3 spans 14 amino acids. This CDR3 is CAWSVVHWHTEAFF. The CDR3 bases that were read are TGTGCCTGGAGTGTAGTCCATTGGCACACTGAA. The variable domain in full, with the rest retrieved from reference TRBV30 and TRBJ1-1, is SQTIHQWPATLVQPVGSPLSLECTVEGTSNPNLYWYRQAAGRGLQLLFYSVGIGQISSEVPQNLSASRPQDRQFILSSKKLLLSDSGFYLCAWSVVHWHTEAFFGQGTRLTVV.

Notes on this clone: Read data end 3 residues before the CDR3 end; the end is taken from the germline J gene. This chain uses TRBV7-2 with TRBJ2-1, with 15 bases identical to TRBD2. V was clipped by 0 bases and J by 4 bases; unmatched bases: 4. The CDR3 has 18 residues. Germline V CDR1 and CDR2: SGHTA, FQGNSA. The sequenced part of the CDR3 DNA is TGTGCCAGCAGCTTAGCAGGACTAGCGGGAGGGCCATACAATGAG. It yields the protein CASSLAGLAGGPYNE. The whole CDR3 sequence reads CASSLAGLAGGPYNEQFF.

This clone was observed at least ten times. With the read ending 3 residues before the CDR3 end, the germline J gene is used to fill in that end. The genes are TRBV7-8 and TRBJ2-7, with 9 bases that match TRBD2. Trimming at V came to 7 bases and at J to 5 bases, leaving 9 bases not matched to a gene. In germline, CDR1 is SGHVS, CDR2 FQNEAQ. The CDR3 is 14 residues long. Partial CDR3 DNA: TGTGCCAGCACTCCAATAGCGGGAGTCAACGAG. Translated, it gives CASTPIAGVNE. The whole CDR3 sequence reads CASTPIAGVNEQYF.

This clone was seen at least ten times. The CDR3 end is not reached by the read, which stops 3 residues before it; the germline J gene fills it in. The chain uses TRBV7-9 and TRBJ2-7, with 11 bases identical to TRBD1. The V segment lost 4 bases and the J segment 5 bases; nucleotides outside the gene matches: 1. CDR1 SEHNR and CDR2 FQNEAQ come from the germline V gene (reference sequence). The CDR3 totals 13 residues. The CDR3 spells CASSWTGGHEQYF. The CDR3 bases that were read are TGTGCCAGCAGCTGGACAGGGGGCCACGAG.

In this sample, this clone turned up many times. Read sequence stops 3 residues before the CDR3 end, and the germline J gene provides the missing end. This chain uses TRBV7-2 with TRBJ2-7, with TRBD2 matching over 7 bases. This CDR3 comprises 15 residues. In germline, CDR1 is SGHTA, CDR2 FQGNSA. Unmatched junction bases numbered 8, after V lost 2 bases and J lost 4 bases. CDR3 protein: CASSLHAGAVYEQYF. The sequenced CDR3 bases are TGTGCCAGCAGCTTACATGCGGGAGCGGTGTACGAG.

In this sample, this clone turned up many times. The DNA ends 3 residues before the CDR3 does, and the rest of the CDR3 is filled in from the germline J gene. The chain carries TRBV6-1 and TRBJ1-5, with TRBD1 matching 7 bases. The CDR3 totals 15 residues. Germline V gene lookup returns CDR1 MNHNS and CDR2 SASEGT. V shed 0 bases, J shed 6 bases, and the junction held 5 bases outside the gene matches. The CDR3 bases that were read are TGTGCCAGCAGTGAAGCGCAGGGGGAGGGTCAGCCC. Amino acid sequence: CASSEAQGEGQP. The full CDR3 protein reads CASSEAQGEGQPQHF.

At least ten counts were recorded for this clone. Coverage ceases 3 residues before the CDR3 finishes, and the germline J gene fills in the end. The rearrangement joins TRBV3-1 (or the pseudogene TRBV3-2) to TRBJ2-4; tentative D call: TRBD1 (6 bases). In germline, CDR1 is LGHDT, CDR2 YNNKEL (reference sequence). The CDR3 extends over 17 amino acids. Trimming took off 8 bases at V and 0 bases at J, with 20 bases between the two ends. Incomplete CDR3 DNA: TGTGCCAGCCCGGGACAAGGGGGATCTCTAGCCAAAAACATT. It translates to CASPGQGGSLAKNI. The complete CDR3 reads CASPGQGGSLAKNIQYF.

This clone was detected ten times or more. The CDR3 is cut off 3 residues early in the read; its end comes from the germline J gene. The chain carries TRBV7-2 and TRBJ2-4, with D tentatively TRBD2 (6 bases). Germline values: CDR1 SGHTA, CDR2 FQGNSA. The CDR3 length is 12 residues. The CDR3: CASSLGPGDQYF. Partial CDR3 DNA: TGTGCCAGCAGCTTAGGGCCGGGGGAT.

This clone showed up many times. The read gets to within 3 residues of the CDR3 end, and the germline J gene fills in the rest. The chain joins TRBV19 to TRBJ2-2, with TRBD1 as a possible D gene (6 bases). The CDR3 runs 14 residues. The V end lost 6 bases, the J end lost 1 base, and 9 bases lay between the germline ends. CDR1 and CDR2 from the germline V gene are LNHDA and SQIVND (reference sequence). The CDR3 here is CASRPQGNTGELFF. The sequenced CDR3 bases are TGTGCCAGTAGACCACAGGGGAACACCGGGGAG.

This clone was seen repeatedly, ten times or more. The CDR3 end falls 3 residues outside the read, so it is completed with the germline J gene. The chain carries TRBV9 and TRBJ2-1; 7 positions agree with TRBD2. This CDR3 contains 15 residues. From germline, CDR1 is SGDLS and CDR2 YYNGEE. Trimming at V came to 4 bases and at J to 4 bases, leaving 8 bases not matched to a gene. The CDR3 reads CASSPSSGLYNEQFF. CDR3 bases read: TGTGCCAGCAGCCCTTCTAGCGGCCTATACAATGAG.

This clone was recorded at least ten times. CDR3 amino acids: CASRPGTGASEQYF. CDR3 DNA, as far as it was read: TGTGCCAGCAGGCCCGGGACAGGGGCCAGCGAG. V is TRBV12-3 or TRBV12-4 and J is TRBJ2-7; TRBD1 agrees at 10 bases. The read finishes 3 residues shy of the CDR3 end, and the germline J gene is used to complete it. With 6 bases clipped from V and 6 bases from J, the junction kept 8 bases outside the gene matches. The CDR3 spans 14 residues.

This clone was recorded at least ten times. The read finishes 3 residues shy of the CDR3 end, and the germline J gene is used to complete it. This sequence joins TRBV20-1 and TRBJ2-4; the D gene is possibly TRBD2 (7 bases). This CDR3 is built from 14 residues. V lost 6 bases and J 8 bases, leaving 20 bases between the germline ends. From germline, CDR1 is DFQATT and CDR2 SNEGSKA (reference sequence). This CDR3 reads CSAEGGAGRDIQYF. The DNA read from the CDR3 is TGCAGTGCGGAGGGGGGGGCGGGGAGAGACATT.

This clone came up many times. The CDR3 is cut off 3 residues early in the read; its end comes from the germline J gene. The V call is TRBV19, the J call TRBJ1-5, with TRBD1 identical over 9 bases. The CDR3 consists of 15 residues. Losses at the gene ends were 6 bases for V and 4 bases for J; bases not matched to a gene: 7. From germline, CDR1 is LNHDA and CDR2 SQIVND (reference sequence). The sequenced part of the CDR3 DNA is TGTGCCAGTAGCGCCGGACAGGGGTGGAATCAGCCC. This gives the protein CASSAGQGWNQP. The CDR3 in full is CASSAGQGWNQPQHF.

This clone was picked up many times. Coverage ceases 3 residues before the CDR3 finishes, and the germline J gene fills in the end. This rearrangement joins TRBV20-1 to TRBJ2-7, with 10 bases fitting TRBD1. Losses at the gene ends were 6 bases for V and 2 bases for J; bases not matched to a gene: 7. The CDR3 spans 14 residues. Germline CDR1 is DFQATT and CDR2 is SNEGSKA (reference sequence). The covered CDR3 bases are TGCAGTGCCCCCGGACAGGGGGACCCCTACGAG. As protein: CSAPGQGDPYE. The CDR3 in full is CSAPGQGDPYEQYF.

This clone appeared many times. The read finishes 3 residues shy of the CDR3 end, and the germline J gene is used to complete it. The chain links TRBV10-3 to TRBJ2-3; 7 nucleotides agree with TRBD2. This CDR3 has 16 amino acids. Trimming at V came to 3 bases and at J to 2 bases, leaving 8 bases not matched to a gene. From germline, CDR1 is ENHRY and CDR2 SYGVKD. CDR3: CAISDGLAASTDTQYF. The sequenced CDR3 bases are TGTGCCATCAGTGATGGGCTAGCGGCCTCCACAGATACG.

This clone was recorded many times. With the read ending 3 residues before the CDR3 end, the germline J gene is used to fill in that end. The rearrangement uses TRBV5-1 and TRBJ2-2, with TRBD1 matching 8 bases. Germline V gene sequence: CDR1 SGHRS, CDR2 YFSETQ. The CDR3 has 19 residues. V was pared by 5 bases and J by 1 base, with 16 bases of the junction left unmatched. The DNA read from the CDR3 is TGCGCCAGCAGTCTTGGCGACAGGGGTCGTTTTTTGAACACCGGGGAG. Protein product: CASSLGDRGRFLNTGE. The whole CDR3 reads CASSLGDRGRFLNTGELFF.

This clone has ten or more counts. The missing CDR3 end, 3 residues past where the read stops, is filled in from the germline J gene. The gene calls are TRBV14 and TRBJ2-4; 10 positions agree with TRBD2. This CDR3 contains 13 residues. Looked up from germline, CDR1 is SGHDN and CDR2 is FVKESK. The CDR3 loop reads CASSQELAGPQYF. The sequenced CDR3 bases are TGTGCCAGCAGCCAAGAACTAGCGGGGCCT.

This clone was found many times. Coverage ceases 3 residues before the CDR3 finishes, and the germline J gene fills in the end. This chain joins TRBV5-1 and TRBJ2-1; 11 positions agree with TRBD1. The CDR3 has 17 residues. J was trimmed by 1 base and V by 3 bases; bases with no gene match: 6. Germline V CDR1 and CDR2: SGHRS, YFSETQ. CDR3 sequence: CASSSRGTGGSYNEQFF. The CDR3 DNA, read in part, is TGCGCCAGCAGCTCCCGGGGGACAGGGGGGTCCTACAATGAG.

This clone showed up many times. The read halts 3 residues ahead of the CDR3 end, with the missing end drawn from the germline J gene. The V and J genes are TRBV7-9 and TRBJ2-2; possible D gene TRBD2, 6 bases. This CDR3 is 14 amino acids long. V gave up 3 bases and J gave up 4 bases, with 9 bases separating them. Germline values: CDR1 SEHNR, CDR2 FQNEAQ (reference sequence). CDR3 region: CASSFAGFTGELFF. CDR3 DNA, as far as it was read: TGTGCCAGCAGCTTTGCGGGATTCACCGGGGAG.

This clone was picked up many times. The DNA read from the CDR3 is TGCGCCAGCAGTGAGTCGGGCAGAGAGACC. It encodes CASSESGRET. Given in full, the CDR3 is CASSESGRETQYF. V and J are TRBV10-1 and TRBJ2-5; D remains ambiguous. The DNA ends 3 residues before the CDR3 does, and the rest of the CDR3 is filled in from the germline J gene. The germline V gene has CDR1 WNHNN and CDR2 SYGVQD (reference sequence). There are 13 residues in the CDR3. V dropped 0 bases and J dropped 4 bases, with 6 bases sitting between them.

This clone was detected many times. The CDR3 protein is CASSVGTRSYNEQFF. The sequenced CDR3 bases are TGTGCCAGCAGTGTCGGGACTAGATCCTACAATGAG. This chain connects TRBV12-3 or TRBV12-4 to TRBJ2-1; 8 nucleotides match TRBD2. Read coverage stops 3 residues before the CDR3 terminus; the germline J gene supplies the remainder. This CDR3 is built from 15 residues. V was pared by 5 bases and J by 1 base, with 4 bases of the junction left unmatched.

This clone was counted only a few times. The read ends 3 residues shy of where the CDR3 ends; the end is completed using the germline J gene. This chain links TRBV5-1 with TRBJ2-5; D is unclear. This CDR3 has 12 residues. V lost 0 bases, J lost 5 bases, and 5 bases lay in between. Germline V gene sequence: CDR1 SGHRS, CDR2 YFSETQ. The CDR3 is CASSLAMETQYF. The CDR3 DNA, read in part, is TGCGCCAGCAGCTTGGCTATGGAGACC.

This clone occurred a few times. The read terminates 3 residues ahead of where the CDR3 ends, so the germline J gene completes it. The chain couples TRBV2 to TRBJ2-5, with 7 bases that match TRBD2. The germline CDR1 and CDR2 sequences are SNHLY and FYNNEI. This CDR3 is built from 15 residues. The V segment lost 7 bases and the J segment 1 base; nucleotides outside the gene matches: 9. CDR3 sequence reads: CASKEETSTQETQYF. Partial CDR3 DNA: TGTGCCAGCAAGGAGGAGACTAGCACCCAAGAGACC.